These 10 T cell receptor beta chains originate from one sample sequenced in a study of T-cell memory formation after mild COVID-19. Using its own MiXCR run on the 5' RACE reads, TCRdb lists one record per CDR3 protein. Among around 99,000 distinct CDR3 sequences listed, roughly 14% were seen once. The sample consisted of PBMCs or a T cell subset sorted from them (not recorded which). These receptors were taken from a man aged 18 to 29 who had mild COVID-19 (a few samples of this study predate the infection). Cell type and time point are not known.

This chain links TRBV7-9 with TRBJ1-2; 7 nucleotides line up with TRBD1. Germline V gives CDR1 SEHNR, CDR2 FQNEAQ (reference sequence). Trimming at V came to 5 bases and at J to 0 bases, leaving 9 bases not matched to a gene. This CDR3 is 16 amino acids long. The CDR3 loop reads CASSQNTGQPNYGYTF. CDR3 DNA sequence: TGTGCCAGCAGCCAGAATACGGGACAGCCTAACTATGGCTACACCTTC.

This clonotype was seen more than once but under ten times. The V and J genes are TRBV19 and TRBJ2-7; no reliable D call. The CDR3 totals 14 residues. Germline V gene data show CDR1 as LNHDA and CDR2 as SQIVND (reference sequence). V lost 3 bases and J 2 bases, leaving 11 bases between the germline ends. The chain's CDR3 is CASSIGSGTYEQYF. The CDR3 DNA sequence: TGTGCCAGTAGTATTGGTTCCGGAACCTACGAGCAGTACTTC.

The CDR3 sequence: CASSFESSFTGELFF. CDR3 sequence (DNA): TGTGCCAGCAGCTTTGAGTCATCCTTCACCGGGGAGCTGTTTTTT. The rearrangement links TRBV7-6 to TRBJ2-2; D gene unclear. V was shortened by 3 bases and J by 4 bases, with 12 bases between the two germline ends. CDR1 is SGHVS, CDR2 FNYEAQ, per germline. The CDR3 runs to 15 residues.

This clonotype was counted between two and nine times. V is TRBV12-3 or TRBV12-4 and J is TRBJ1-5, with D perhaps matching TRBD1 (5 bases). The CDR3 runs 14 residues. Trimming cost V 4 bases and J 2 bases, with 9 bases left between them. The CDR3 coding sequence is TGTGCCAGCAGTTCAGCAGGGCGCAATCAGCCCCAGCATTTT. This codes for CASSSAGRNQPQHF.

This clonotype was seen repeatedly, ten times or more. The CDR3 DNA follows: TGCAGGGCAAGAAGAAGGGGCACAGATACGCAGTATTTT. It specifies CRARRRGTDTQYF. The V gene is TRBV20-1, the J gene TRBJ2-3; D uncertain. CDR3 length: 13 amino acids. Per the germline V gene, CDR1 is DFQATT and CDR2 is SNEGSKA (reference sequence).

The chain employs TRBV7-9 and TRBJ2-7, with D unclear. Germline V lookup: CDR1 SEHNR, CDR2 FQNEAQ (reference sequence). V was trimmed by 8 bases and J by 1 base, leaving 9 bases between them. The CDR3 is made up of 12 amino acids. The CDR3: CASGLQSYEQYF. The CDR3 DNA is TGTGCCAGCGGGTTGCAGTCCTACGAGCAGTACTTC.

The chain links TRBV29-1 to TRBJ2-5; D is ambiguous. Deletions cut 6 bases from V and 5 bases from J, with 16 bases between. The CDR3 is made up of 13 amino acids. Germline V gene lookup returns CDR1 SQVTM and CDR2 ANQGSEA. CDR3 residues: CSVLLQPGETQYF. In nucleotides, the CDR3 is TGCAGCGTATTACTACAGCCCGGTGAGACCCAGTACTTC.

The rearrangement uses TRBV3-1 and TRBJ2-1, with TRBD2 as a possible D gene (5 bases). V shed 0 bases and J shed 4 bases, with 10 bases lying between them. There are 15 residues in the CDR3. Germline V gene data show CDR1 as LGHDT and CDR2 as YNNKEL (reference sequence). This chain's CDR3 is CASSQDRGGYNEQFF. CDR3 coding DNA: TGTGCCAGCAGCCAAGATCGAGGCGGGTACAATGAGCAGTTCTTC.

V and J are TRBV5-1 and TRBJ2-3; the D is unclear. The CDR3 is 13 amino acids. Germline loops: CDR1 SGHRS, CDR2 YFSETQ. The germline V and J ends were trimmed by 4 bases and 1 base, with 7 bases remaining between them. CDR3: CASSMDRTDTQYF. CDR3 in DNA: TGCGCCAGCAGCATGGACCGCACAGATACGCAGTATTTT. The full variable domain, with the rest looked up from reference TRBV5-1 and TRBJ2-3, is KAGVTQTPRYLIKTRGQQVTLSCSPISGHRSVSWYQQTPGQGLQFLFEYFSETQRNKGNFPGRFSGRQFSNSRSEMNVSTLELGDSALYLCASSMDRTDTQYFGPGTRLTVL.

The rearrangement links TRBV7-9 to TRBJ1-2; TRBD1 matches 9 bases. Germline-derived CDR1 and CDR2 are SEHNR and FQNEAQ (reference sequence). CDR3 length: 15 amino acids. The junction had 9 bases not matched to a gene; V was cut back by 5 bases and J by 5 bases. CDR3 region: CASSRDRGEGYGYTF. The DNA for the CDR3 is TGTGCCAGCAGCCGTGACAGGGGGGAAGGATATGGCTACACCTTC.